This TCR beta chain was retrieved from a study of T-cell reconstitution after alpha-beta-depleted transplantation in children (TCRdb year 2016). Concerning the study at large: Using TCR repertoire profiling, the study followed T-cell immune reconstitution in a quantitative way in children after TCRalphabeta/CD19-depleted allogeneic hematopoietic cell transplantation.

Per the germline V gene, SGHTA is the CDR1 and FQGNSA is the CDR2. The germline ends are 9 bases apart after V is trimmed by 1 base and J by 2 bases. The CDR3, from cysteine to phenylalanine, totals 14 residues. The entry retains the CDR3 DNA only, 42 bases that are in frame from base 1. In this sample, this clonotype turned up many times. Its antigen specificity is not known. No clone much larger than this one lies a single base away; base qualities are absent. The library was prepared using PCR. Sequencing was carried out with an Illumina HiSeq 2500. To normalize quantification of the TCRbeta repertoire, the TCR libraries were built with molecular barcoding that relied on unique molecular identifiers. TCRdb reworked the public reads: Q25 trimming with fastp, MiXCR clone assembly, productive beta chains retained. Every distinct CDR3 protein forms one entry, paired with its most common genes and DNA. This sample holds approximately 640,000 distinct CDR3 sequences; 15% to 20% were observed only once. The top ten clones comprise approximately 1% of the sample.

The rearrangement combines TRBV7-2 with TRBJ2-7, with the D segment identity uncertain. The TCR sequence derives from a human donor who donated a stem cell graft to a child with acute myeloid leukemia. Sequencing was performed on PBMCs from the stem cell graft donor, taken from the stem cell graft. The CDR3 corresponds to CASSLVVATYEQYF. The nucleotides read TGTGCCAGCAGCTTAGTGGTGGCTACCTACGAGCAGTACTTC.